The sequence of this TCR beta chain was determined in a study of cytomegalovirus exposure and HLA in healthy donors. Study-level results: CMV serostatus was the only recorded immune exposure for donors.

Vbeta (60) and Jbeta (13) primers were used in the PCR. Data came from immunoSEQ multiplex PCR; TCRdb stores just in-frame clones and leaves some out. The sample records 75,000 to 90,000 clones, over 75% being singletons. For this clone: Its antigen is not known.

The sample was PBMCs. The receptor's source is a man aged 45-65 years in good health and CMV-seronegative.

Here the CDR3 DNA reads TGTGCCTGGAGAGGTCGGGGGGGCTCCTATAATTCACCCCTCCACTTT. It encodes CAWRGRGGSYNSPLHF. This chain connects TRBV30 to TRBJ1-6; possibly TRBD1 for D (5 bases). The CDR3 is 16 residues long. The V gene's germline CDR1 is GTSNPN and CDR2 SVGIG (reference sequence). V lost 3 bases, J lost 0 bases, and 12 bases lay in between.